The 14 T cell receptor beta chains below come from one sample, sequenced in a study of beta chain features in type 1 diabetes (dated by TCRdb to between 2018 and 2020). Receptor amplification or capture employed the immunoSEQ multiplex PCR assay. All of the isolated RNA was reverse transcribed with the High Capacity cDNA Reverse Transcription Kit, so expressed TCRB transcripts were sequenced. TCRdb obtained this table from immuneACCESS and retained in-frame rearrangements with V and J assigned. These tables miss some clones; where compared with another copy, unresolved V genes account for less than half of the shortfall, and the remainder is unexplained. The sample table holds around 500,000 clones, of which 30% were seen once. Jointly, the top ten make up about 0.065% of the sample. Sequenced material: naive CD4+ T cells from blood. What this sample's cell subset or site label stands for: true naive CD4+ T cells. The receptors stem from a man younger than 35 in good health.

The chain is built from TRBV5-1 and TRBJ2-3; TRBD1 agrees at 9 bases. This CDR3 has 15 residues. The germline V gene has CDR1 SGHRS and CDR2 YFSETQ. V trimming: 4 bases; J trimming: 4 bases; junction bases outside the gene matches: 7. CDR3 DNA sequence: TGCGCCAGCAGCACCCAAGGACAGGGGCCAGATACGCAGTATTTT. It codes for CASSTQGQGPDTQYF.

The chain recombines TRBV30 with TRBJ1-5; a possible D gene is TRBD1 (5 bases). This CDR3 region has 14 residues. Germline V gene sequence: CDR1 GTSNPN, CDR2 SVGIG (reference sequence). Trimming took off 0 bases at V and 7 bases at J, with 13 bases between the two ends. CDR3 coding DNA: TGTGCCTGGAGTGTACGGAGGGGATTGCAGCCCCAGCATTTT. Amino acids: CAWSVRRGLQPQHF. The whole variable domain, remainder taken from reference TRBV30 and TRBJ1-5, is SQTIHQWPATLVQPVGSPLSLECTVEGTSNPNLYWYRQAAGRGLQLLFYSVGIGQISSEVPQNLSASRPQDRQFILSSKKLLLSDSGFYLCAWSVRRGLQPQHFGDGTRLSIL.

This clone came up a few times. This sequence joins TRBV5-6 and TRBJ2-7; D uncertain. Germline V gene sequence: CDR1 SGHDT, CDR2 YYEEEE. This CDR3 comprises 14 residues. V lost 5 bases and J lost 5, with 17 bases in between. CDR3: CASRILERVHEQYF. The CDR3 bases are TGTGCCAGCAGGATCCTTGAAAGGGTACACGAGCAGTACTTC.

The chain employs TRBV9 and TRBJ2-3, with 7 bases matching TRBD1. V was pared by 3 bases and J by 0 bases, with 19 bases of the junction left unmatched. Per the germline V gene, CDR1 is SGDLS and CDR2 is YYNGEE. This CDR3 is built from 20 residues. For the CDR3, the DNA is TGTGCCAGCAGCGCCCGGGGACAGCCGGGGATCCTCCGCAGCACAGATACGCAGTATTTT. Protein product: CASSARGQPGILRSTDTQYF.

The chain combines TRBV5-6 with TRBJ2-3; no reliable D call. The germline CDR1 and CDR2 sequences are SGHDT and YYEEEE. Trimming stripped 0 bases from V and 1 base from J, with 3 bases between. The CDR3 totals 13 residues. CDR3 sequence reads: CASSLERTDTQYF. CDR3 DNA sequence: TGTGCCAGCAGCTTGGAGCGCACAGATACGCAGTATTTT.

This rearrangement joins TRBV6-6 to TRBJ1-5; D is uncertain. This CDR3 is built from 14 residues. The V gene lost 2 bases and the J gene lost 3 bases, with 8 bases spanning the gap. Looked up from germline, CDR1 is MNHNY and CDR2 is SVGAGI (reference sequence). CDR3 sequence: CASSYVQANQPQHF. As DNA, the CDR3 is TGTGCCAGCAGTTACGTCCAGGCCAATCAGCCCCAGCATTTT.

J is TRBJ1-2 and V is TRBV20-1; 7 nucleotides match TRBD1. The germline gives CDR1 DFQATT, CDR2 SNEGSKA (reference sequence). The V and J ends lost 6 bases and 7 bases, in that order; junction bases with no gene match: 5. The CDR3 covers 11 residues. The CDR3 nucleotides read TGCAGTGCGGGGACAGCGGGTGGCTACACCTTC. Translation: CSAGTAGGYTF.

The chain uses TRBV27 and TRBJ2-1; a possible D gene is TRBD2 (5 bases). Trimming removed 5 bases at V and 3 bases at J, with 11 bases between. Germline CDR1 reads MNHEY; CDR2 reads SMNVEV (reference sequence). This CDR3 comprises 14 residues. DNA of the CDR3: TGTGCCAGCAGTCAAAACCGGGACTACAATGAGCAGTTCTTC. It specifies CASSQNRDYNEQFF.

This clone has more than one count but fewer than ten. J is TRBJ1-1 and V is TRBV4-2, with TRBD1 as a possible D gene (6 bases). The germline V gene has CDR1 LGHNA and CDR2 YNFKEQ. V was cut by 4 bases and J by 0 bases, with 12 bases left in between. The CDR3 totals 15 residues. The chain's CDR3 is CASSREQGVNTEAFF. CDR3 DNA sequence: TGTGCCAGCAGCCGCGAACAGGGAGTGAACACTGAAGCTTTCTTT.

This clone was counted between two and nine times. The chain joins TRBV2 to TRBJ1-4; D not certain. V lost 6 bases, J lost 5 bases, and 13 bases lay in between. The CDR3 spans 14 residues. In germline, CDR1 is SNHLY, CDR2 FYNNEI. CDR3: CASRLQSTNEKLFF. The CDR3 DNA follows: TGTGCCAGCAGGCTACAAAGCACCAATGAAAAACTGTTTTTT. Full variable domain (remainder filled in from reference TRBV2 and TRBJ1-4): EPEVTQTPSHQVTQMGQEVILRCVPISNHLYFYWYRQILGQKVEFLVSFYNNEISEKSEIFDDQFSVERPDGSNFTLKIRSTKLEDSAMYFCASRLQSTNEKLFFGSGTQLSVL.

The chain recombines TRBV7-2 with TRBJ2-5; no clear D. Looked up from germline, CDR1 is SGHTA and CDR2 is FQGNSA. CDR3 size: 14 residues. Trimming pared 1 base from V and 5 bases from J, leaving 11 bases between. The CDR3 is CASSLEPKGETQYF. The CDR3 bases are TGTGCCAGCAGCTTAGAGCCAAAAGGGGAGACCCAGTACTTC.

This clone occurred a few times. The chain combines TRBV6-4 with TRBJ2-3; the D gene is possibly TRBD2 (5 bases). The CDR3 loop spans 12 amino acids. CDR1 and CDR2 (germline): MRHNA, SNTAGT. Deletions cut 4 bases from V and 4 bases from J, with 6 bases between. For the CDR3, the DNA is TGTGCCAGCAGTGCGGGGTCAGATACGCAGTATTTT. Encoded protein: CASSAGSDTQYF.

This clone was detected only once. A junction end diverges from the germline sequence, so it may reflect a read error. The gene calls are TRBV29-1 and TRBJ2-1; 13 nucleotides line up with TRBD2. CDR3 length: 22 residues. Germline V gene sequence: CDR1 SQVTM, CDR2 ANQGSEA. The CDR3 bases are TGCAGCGCTGAAGGTCCCGGAGGGGCCCGGACTAGCGGGAGATCATCCTACAATGAGCAGTTCTTC. Residues: CSAEGPGGARTSGRSSYNEQFF.

The chain recombines TRBV11-2 with TRBJ2-1, with 12 bases matching TRBD2. The CDR3 extends over 16 amino acids. J gave up 6 bases and V 5 bases, and 8 bases lay outside the gene matches. Germline V lookup: CDR1 SGHAT, CDR2 FQNNGV. The CDR3 nucleotides read TGTGCCAGCAGCCTAGGACTAGCGGGACAGACCAATGAGCAGTTCTTC. Protein: CASSLGLAGQTNEQFF.